The text below deals with one T cell receptor beta chain. Its antigen is not known. The data belong to a study of cytomegalovirus exposure and HLA in healthy donors. Primers for the PCR totalled 60 Vbeta and 13 Jbeta. Here immunoSEQ multiplex PCR was the method, and the copy in TCRdb shows in-frame clones only, minus some. The repertoire consists of 95,000 to 150,000 clones, with less than 80% occurring once and the leading ten covering approximately 3.9%. Study-wide results and caveats: Most TCR sequences proved rare, with some public TCRs found in many donors.

The sample consisted of PBMCs. This clonotype was sampled from a man between 35 and 55 years old in good health and CMV-seropositive.

The CDR3 DNA is TGTGCCAGCAGCGGAGGGACAGTTAACACCGGGGAGCTGTTTTTT. Protein sequence: CASSGGTVNTGELFF. This chain links TRBV7-8 with TRBJ2-2; D is possibly TRBD1 (7 bases). V gave up 5 bases and J gave up 2 bases, with 12 bases separating them. Germline V gene sequence: CDR1 SGHVS, CDR2 FQNEAQ. This CDR3 is 15 amino acids long.